Below, 9 T cell receptor beta chains from the same sample are listed, as sequenced in a study of cytotoxic CD8 clonotypes in ibrutinib-treated CLL (TCRdb year 2021). The method behind the library was the immunoSEQ multiplex PCR assay. The clones in this table, taken by TCRdb from immuneACCESS, are in-frame only. Not every clone is retained; where verified, under half of the shortfall comes from an unresolved V gene, and the cause of the rest is unknown. The table for this sample lists about 310,000 clones; roughly 79% of them were counted only once. About 6.7% of the sample belongs to the ten largest clones. The input for sequencing was PBMCs, taken before ibrutinib treatment. The receptors were gathered from a human donor with chronic lymphocytic leukemia.

The chain recombines TRBV5-1 with TRBJ1-2; 10 nucleotides line up with TRBD1. From germline, CDR1 is SGHRS and CDR2 YFSETQ. There are 19 residues in the CDR3. With V trimmed by 2 bases and J by 8 bases, 21 bases remained unmatched. CDR3 bases: TGCGCCAGCAGCTTCAGCCGACCGGGACAGGGGACGGGGGTGGAGGGCTACACCTTC. Its protein product is CASSFSRPGQGTGVEGYTF.

This clone was seen more than once but under ten times. This rearrangement joins TRBV4-1 to TRBJ2-7; the D is unclear. This CDR3 contains 18 residues. Germline CDR1 reads MGHRA; CDR2 reads YSYEKL. V was cut by 0 bases and J by 3 bases, with 21 bases left in between. The CDR3 sequence: CASSQDSGSITGYYEQYF. The CDR3 DNA reads as TGCGCCAGCAGCCAAGATTCCGGGTCGATTACCGGGTACTACGAGCAGTACTTC.

This chain links TRBV14 with TRBJ1-4; no clear D. Per germline, CDR1 SGHDN and CDR2 FVKESK. Between the trimmed V and J ends, which lost 1 base and 8 bases, there was a span of 8 bases. The CDR3 consists of 13 residues. The DNA for the CDR3 is TGTGCCAGCAGCCAAGTCTTCCCAGAAAAACTGTTTTTT. Translated, it gives CASSQVFPEKLFF.

This rearrangement joins TRBV6-5 to TRBJ2-3, with D possibly matching TRBD1 (6 bases). This CDR3 is 14 amino acids long. The V gene's germline CDR1 is MNHEY and CDR2 SVGAGI. Trimming left V 2 bases short and J 5 bases short, with 11 bases between. CDR3 region: CASSYTDSRDTQYF. The CDR3 bases are TGTGCCAGCAGTTACACGGACAGTCGAGATACGCAGTATTTT.

The gene calls are TRBV6-5 and TRBJ1-4, with D maybe TRBD1 (6 bases). The CDR3 runs 16 residues. From germline, CDR1 is MNHEY and CDR2 SVGAGI. V gave up 0 bases and J gave up 7 bases, with 15 bases separating them. CDR3 amino acids: CASSYSTGEGGEKLFF. The DNA of the CDR3 is TGTGCCAGCAGTTACTCGACAGGCGAGGGGGGTGAAAAACTGTTTTTT.

In DNA, the CDR3 is TGTGCCAGCAGCGTAGCGGACGGGAGGACCCATGAGCAGTTCTTC. Protein sequence: CASSVADGRTHEQFF. The chain joins TRBV9 to TRBJ2-1, with TRBD2 matching 7 bases. The CDR3 is 15 amino acids. Trimming took 0 bases from V and 8 from J; bases not matched to a gene: 8. Per the germline V gene, CDR1 is SGDLS and CDR2 is YYNGEE.

The V call is TRBV5-8, the J call TRBJ1-1; no firm D call. The V gene's germline CDR1 is SGHTS and CDR2 YDEGEE. Trimming took off 1 base at V and 4 bases at J, with 20 bases between the two ends. This CDR3 has 17 residues. CDR3 in amino acids: CASSLRFTREMGTEAFF. The CDR3 DNA is TGTGCCAGCAGCTTGCGCTTCACGAGGGAGATGGGCACTGAAGCTTTCTTT.

The rearrangement uses TRBV7-6 and TRBJ1-5; a weak D match, TRBD1 (5 bases). Trimming shortened V by 2 bases and J by 5 bases, and 10 bases separated the two germline ends. The CDR3 has 14 amino acids. Germline V CDR1 and CDR2: SGHVS, FNYEAQ. CDR3 DNA sequence: TGTGCCAGCAGCTTATCAGGGTTATATCAGCCCCAGCATTTT. As protein: CASSLSGLYQPQHF.

The chain couples TRBV28 to TRBJ1-1, with D possibly matching TRBD1 (5 bases). This CDR3 region has 16 residues. Germline values: CDR1 MDHEN, CDR2 SYDVKM. V was pared by 6 bases and J by 5 bases, with 22 bases between. Here the CDR3 reads CASSDGTSRVGTEAFF. CDR3 sequence (DNA): TGTGCCAGCAGCGACGGAACATCCAGGGTAGGGACTGAAGCTTTCTTT.